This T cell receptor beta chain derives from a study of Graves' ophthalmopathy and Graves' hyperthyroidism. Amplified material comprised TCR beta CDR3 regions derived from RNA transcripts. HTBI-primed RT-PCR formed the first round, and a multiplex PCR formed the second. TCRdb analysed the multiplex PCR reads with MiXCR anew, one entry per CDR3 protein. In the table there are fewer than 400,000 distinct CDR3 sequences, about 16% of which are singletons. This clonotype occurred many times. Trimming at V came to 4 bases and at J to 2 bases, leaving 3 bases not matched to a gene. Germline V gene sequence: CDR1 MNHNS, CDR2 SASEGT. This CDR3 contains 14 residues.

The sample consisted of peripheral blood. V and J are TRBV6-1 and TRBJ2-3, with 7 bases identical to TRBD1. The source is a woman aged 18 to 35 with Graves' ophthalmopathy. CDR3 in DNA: TGTGCCAGCAGTGCCGGGACAGTCACAGATACGCAGTATTTT. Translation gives CASSAGTVTDTQYF.